The T cell receptor (beta chain) under discussion was sequenced for a study of blood T cell repertoires in COVID-19. Overall study context: Sample material is recorded as cDNA or gDNA derived from T cells, B-cell-depleted T cells, or PBMCs.

Which cohort a participant joined came from the clinical history participants gave. Sequencing used immunoSEQ multiplex PCR; TCRdb keeps in-frame clones, though not all of them. The profile shows 200,000 to 250,000 clones, 80% to 90% of them singletons. V lost 3 bases and J lost 8; bases outside the gene matches: 10. The germline V gene encodes CDR1 MNHEY and CDR2 SVGEGT. The CDR3 is 15 amino acids. The rearrangement uses TRBV6-2 or TRBV6-3 and TRBJ1-2, with 9 bases lining up with TRBD1. Material: PBMCs or T cells enriched from blood (not recorded which). This receptor was taken from a man aged 35 to 55 who had recovered from COVID-19. In DNA, the CDR3 is TGTGCCAGCAGTTATGTGGTGGGACAGGGTGGAGGCTACACCTTC. It encodes CASSYVVGQGGGYTF.